This T cell receptor (beta chain) was obtained from a study of T cell repertoires in cytomegalovirus infection (dated by TCRdb to the late 2010s). About the investigation overall: Donor HLA type was relevant to the analysis, because carriage of CMV infection together with the matching HLA type was indicated by public TCR beta signatures. Beyond this particular receptor, the publication reports: In both this cohort and an independent cohort of 352 donors, the cumulative frequency of public TCR beta family members distinguished carriers of CMV infection plus the relevant HLA type. The ex vivo response was dominated by HLA-C-restricted CMV-specific TCR beta clonotypes, which also provided the single most frequent clonotype in two of eight donors.

Sequencing used an Illumina HiSeq 1500. TCRdb reprocessed the public reads (quality trimming at Q25 with fastp, clone calling with MiXCR) and kept in-frame beta chains. Each CDR3 protein gets just one entry, which takes the most common genes and DNA from the rows behind it. The sample table shows 200,000 to 300,000 distinct CDR3 sequences, and around 15% are seen once. The ten biggest clones cover around 8.7% of the sample. From cysteine to phenylalanine, the CDR3 is 16 amino acids long. Of the read, only the CDR3 DNA is kept; its 48 bases are in frame from base 1. The germline V gene (reference sequence) provides CDR1 DFQATT and CDR2 SNEGSKA. V and J are truncated by 1 base and 1 base respectively, leaving an intervening sequence of 13 bases. This clonotype was picked up many times. The antigen it binds to is not known. Qualities for individual bases were not recorded, and no much larger clone is one base off.

This TCR was recovered from a human donor in good health (CMV status not recorded). Some clones in this sample may be carry-over from other donors' samples. Input material: PBMCs. Recombination connected TRBV20-1 to TRBJ2-2; possibly the D gene is TRBD1, per 6 matching bases. CDR3 loop: CSARGATGLNTGELFF. In nucleotides, the sequence is TGCAGTGCTAGAGGGGCGACAGGATTGAACACCGGGGAGCTGTTTTTT.